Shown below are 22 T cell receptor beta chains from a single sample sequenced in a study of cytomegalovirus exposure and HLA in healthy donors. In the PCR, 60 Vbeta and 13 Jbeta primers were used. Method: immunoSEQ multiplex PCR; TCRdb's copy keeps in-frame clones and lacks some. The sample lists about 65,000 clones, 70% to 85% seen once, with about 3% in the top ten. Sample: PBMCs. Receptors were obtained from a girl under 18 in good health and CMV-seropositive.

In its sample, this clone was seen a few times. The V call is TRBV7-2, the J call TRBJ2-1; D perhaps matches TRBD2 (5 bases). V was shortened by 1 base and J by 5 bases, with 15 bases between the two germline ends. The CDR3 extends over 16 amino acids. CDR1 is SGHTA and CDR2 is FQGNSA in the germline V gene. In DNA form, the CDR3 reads TGTGCCAGCAGCTTAGGACTCCTAGCCCAGAACAATGAGCAGTTCTTC. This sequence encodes CASSLGLLAQNNEQFF. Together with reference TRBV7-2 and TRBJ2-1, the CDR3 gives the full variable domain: GAGVSQSPSNKVTEKGKDVELRCDPISGHTALYWYRQSLGQGLEFLIYFQGNSAPDKSGLPSDRFSAERTGGSVSTLTIQRTQQEDSAVYLCASSLGLLAQNNEQFFGPGTRLTVL.

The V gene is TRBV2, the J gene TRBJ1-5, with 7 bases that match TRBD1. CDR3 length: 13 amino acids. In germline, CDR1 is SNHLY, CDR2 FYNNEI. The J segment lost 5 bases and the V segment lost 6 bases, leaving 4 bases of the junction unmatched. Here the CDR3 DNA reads TGTGCCAGCAGAGGGGGCGGATATCAGCCCCAGCATTTT. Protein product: CASRGGGYQPQHF.

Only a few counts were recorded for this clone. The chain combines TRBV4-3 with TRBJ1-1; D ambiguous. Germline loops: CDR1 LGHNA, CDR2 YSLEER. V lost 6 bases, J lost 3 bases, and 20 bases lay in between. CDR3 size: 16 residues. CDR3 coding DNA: TGCGCCAGCAGACTCAACCATTGGGAGTCCGACACTGAAGCTTTCTTT. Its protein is CASRLNHWESDTEAFF.

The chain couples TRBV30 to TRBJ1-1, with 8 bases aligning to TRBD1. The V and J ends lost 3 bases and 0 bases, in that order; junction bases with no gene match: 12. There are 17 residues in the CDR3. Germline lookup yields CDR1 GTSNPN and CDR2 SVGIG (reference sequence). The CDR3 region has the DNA TGTGCCTGGAGACAGCTCGGACAGGGACGAATGAACACTGAAGCTTTCTTT. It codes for CAWRQLGQGRMNTEAFF.

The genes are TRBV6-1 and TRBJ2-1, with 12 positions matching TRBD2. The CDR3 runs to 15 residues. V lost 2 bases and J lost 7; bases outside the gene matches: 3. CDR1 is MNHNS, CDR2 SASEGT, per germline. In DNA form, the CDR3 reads TGTGCCAGCAGTGAAAAAACTAGCGGGGGGAATGAGCAGTTCTTC. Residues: CASSEKTSGGNEQFF.

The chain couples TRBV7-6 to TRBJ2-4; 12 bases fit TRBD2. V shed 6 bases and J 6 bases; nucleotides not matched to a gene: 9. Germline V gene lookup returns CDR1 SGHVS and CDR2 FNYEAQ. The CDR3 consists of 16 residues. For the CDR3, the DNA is TGTGCCAGCAGGGGGCTAGCGGGAGGGCCTGGAAACATTCAGTACTTC. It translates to CASRGLAGGPGNIQYF.

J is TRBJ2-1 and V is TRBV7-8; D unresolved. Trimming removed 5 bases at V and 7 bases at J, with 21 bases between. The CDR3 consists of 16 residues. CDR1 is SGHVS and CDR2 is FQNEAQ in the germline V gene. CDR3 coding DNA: TGTGCCAGCAGCCCGTTATCCCGGAAAGACGGGAATGAGCAGTTCTTC. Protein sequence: CASSPLSRKDGNEQFF.

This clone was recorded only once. CDR3 in DNA: TGTGCCAGCAATCGGGCCCGGACAGGGGGCTTTGAGACCCAGTACTTC. It specifies CASNRARTGGFETQYF. The rearrangement joins TRBV5-6 to TRBJ2-5; 11 bases are shared with TRBD1. The CDR3 spans 16 residues. Germline V gives CDR1 SGHDT, CDR2 YYEEEE. The ends lost 6 bases at V and 5 bases at J; junction bases unmatched: 12.

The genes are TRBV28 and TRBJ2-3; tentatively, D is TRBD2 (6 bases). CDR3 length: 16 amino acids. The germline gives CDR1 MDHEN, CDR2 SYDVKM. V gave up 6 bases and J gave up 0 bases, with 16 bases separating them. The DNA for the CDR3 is TGTGCCAGCAGACGACCGGGACTCATAAGCACAGATACGCAGTATTTT. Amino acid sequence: CASRRPGLISTDTQYF.

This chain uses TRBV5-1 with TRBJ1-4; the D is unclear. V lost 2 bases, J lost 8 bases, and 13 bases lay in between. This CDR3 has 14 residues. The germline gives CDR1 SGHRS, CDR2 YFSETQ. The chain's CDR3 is CASSFIFSREKLFF. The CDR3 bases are TGCGCCAGCAGCTTTATCTTTAGTCGAGAAAAACTGTTTTTT.

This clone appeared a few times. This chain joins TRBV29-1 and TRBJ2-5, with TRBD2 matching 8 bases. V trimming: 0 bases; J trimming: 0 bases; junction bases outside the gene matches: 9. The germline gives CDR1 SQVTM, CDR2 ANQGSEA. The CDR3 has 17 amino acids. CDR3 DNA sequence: TGCAGCGTTGAAGATCCGGGGACTAGGGGGGACCAAGAGACCCAGTACTTC. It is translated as CSVEDPGTRGDQETQYF.

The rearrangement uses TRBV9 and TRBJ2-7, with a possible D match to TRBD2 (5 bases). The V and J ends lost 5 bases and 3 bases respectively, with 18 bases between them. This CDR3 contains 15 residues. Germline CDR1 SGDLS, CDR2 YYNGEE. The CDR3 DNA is TGTGCCAGCAGTCAGATGGGGAGCCAAGGCTACGAGCAGTACTTC. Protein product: CASSQMGSQGYEQYF.

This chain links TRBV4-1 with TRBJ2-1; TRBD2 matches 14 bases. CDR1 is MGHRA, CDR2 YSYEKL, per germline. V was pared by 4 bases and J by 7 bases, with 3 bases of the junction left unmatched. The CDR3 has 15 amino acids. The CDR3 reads CASSLGTSGGNEQFF. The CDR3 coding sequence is TGCGCCAGCAGCCTGGGGACTAGCGGGGGTAATGAGCAGTTCTTC.

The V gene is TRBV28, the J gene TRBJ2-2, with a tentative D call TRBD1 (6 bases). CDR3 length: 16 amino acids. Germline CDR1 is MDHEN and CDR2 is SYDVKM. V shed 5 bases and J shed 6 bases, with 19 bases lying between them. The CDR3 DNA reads TGTGCCAGCAGTGGGGGCAGTCCTAATAGCGCCGGGGAGCTGTTTTTT. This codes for CASSGGSPNSAGELFF.

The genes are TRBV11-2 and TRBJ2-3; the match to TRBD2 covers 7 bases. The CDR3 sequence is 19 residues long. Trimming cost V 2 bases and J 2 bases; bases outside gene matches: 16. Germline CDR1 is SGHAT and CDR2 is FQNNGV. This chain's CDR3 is CASSLPPDWSSGNTDTQYF. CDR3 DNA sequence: TGTGCCAGCAGCTTACCCCCGGATTGGTCTAGCGGAAACACAGATACGCAGTATTTT. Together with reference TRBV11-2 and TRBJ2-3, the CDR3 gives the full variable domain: EAGVAQSPRYKIIEKRQSVAFWCNPISGHATLYWYQQILGQGPKLLIQFQNNGVVDDSQLPKDRFSAERLKGVDSTLKIQPAKLEDSAVYLCASSLPPDWSSGNTDTQYFGPGTRLTVL.

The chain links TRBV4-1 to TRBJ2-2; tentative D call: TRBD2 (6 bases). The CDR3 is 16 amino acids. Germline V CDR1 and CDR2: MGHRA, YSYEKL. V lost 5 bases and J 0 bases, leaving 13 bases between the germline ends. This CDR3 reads CASSLEGRPNTGELFF. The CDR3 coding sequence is TGCGCCAGCAGCTTGGAGGGGCGGCCGAACACCGGGGAGCTGTTTTTT.

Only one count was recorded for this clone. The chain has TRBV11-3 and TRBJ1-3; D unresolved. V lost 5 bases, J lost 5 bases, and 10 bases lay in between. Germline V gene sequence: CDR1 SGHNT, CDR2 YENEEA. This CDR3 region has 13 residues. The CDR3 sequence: CASSPSGRNTIYF. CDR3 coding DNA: TGTGCCAGCAGCCCCTCCGGGAGAAACACCATATATTTT.

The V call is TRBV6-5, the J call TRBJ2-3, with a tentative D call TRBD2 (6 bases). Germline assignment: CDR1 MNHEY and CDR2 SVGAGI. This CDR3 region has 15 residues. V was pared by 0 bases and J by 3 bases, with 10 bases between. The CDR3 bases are TGTGCCAGCAGTTACTCCGGGACTTCGACAGATACGCAGTATTTT. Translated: CASSYSGTSTDTQYF.

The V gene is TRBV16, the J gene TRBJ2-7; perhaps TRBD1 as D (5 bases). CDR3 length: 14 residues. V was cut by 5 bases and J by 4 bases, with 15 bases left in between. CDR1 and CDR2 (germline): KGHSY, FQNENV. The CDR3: CASSNQDTAYEQYF. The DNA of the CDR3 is TGTGCCAGCAGCAACCAGGACACGGCATACGAGCAGTACTTC.

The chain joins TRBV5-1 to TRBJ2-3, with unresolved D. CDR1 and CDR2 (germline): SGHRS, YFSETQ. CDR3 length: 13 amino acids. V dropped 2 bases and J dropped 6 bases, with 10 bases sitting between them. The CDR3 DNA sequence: TGCGCCAGCAGCTTAGATACTTTGGATACGCAGTATTTT. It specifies CASSLDTLDTQYF.

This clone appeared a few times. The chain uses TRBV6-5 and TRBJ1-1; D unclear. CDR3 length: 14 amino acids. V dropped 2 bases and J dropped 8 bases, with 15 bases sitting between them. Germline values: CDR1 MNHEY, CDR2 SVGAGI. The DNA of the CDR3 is TGTGCCAGCAGTTACGATCGGCGGGATAGGGAAGCTTTCTTT. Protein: CASSYDRRDREAFF.

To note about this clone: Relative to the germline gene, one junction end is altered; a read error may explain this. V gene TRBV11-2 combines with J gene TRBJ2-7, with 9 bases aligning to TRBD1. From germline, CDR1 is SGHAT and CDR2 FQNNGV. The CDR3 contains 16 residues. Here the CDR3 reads CASSPRGTGTSFEQYF. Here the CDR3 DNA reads TGTGCCAGCAGCCCCAGAGGGACAGGGACTTCCTTCGAGCAGTACTTC.